Sequencing of this T cell receptor (beta chain) was carried out in a study of beta chain features in type 1 diabetes. As for the study in general: Examination spanned some 100 million sorted cells from all samples. Study-level points and caveats: Naive, central memory and regulatory TCRB repertoires appeared more similar among patients than healthy donors.

The V gene's germline CDR1 is MDHEN and CDR2 SYDVKM. The V end was cut by 7 bases, the J end by 0 bases, with 10 bases between. This CDR3 comprises 13 residues. There are a few counts of this clone. Its specificity is not known. CD45RO/CCR7/CD25/CD127/CD95/CD27 staining was used to isolate CD4+ naive, central memory, regulatory and stem cell-like memory cells by sorting. The sequenced template was cDNA made from the entire isolated RNA. Some clones are missing from TCRdb's copy, which holds only in-frame ones; the method was immunoSEQ multiplex PCR. Counted here are nearly 350,000 clones, less than 10% occurring once; the ten biggest clones make up around 0.45%.

The receptor's source is a woman younger than 35 in good health. Sequenced: central memory CD4+ T cells from blood. V and J are TRBV28 and TRBJ2-7, with D possibly matching TRBD2 (6 bases). The CDR3 DNA reads as TGTGCCAGCAATGGGGGGAGCTCCTACGAGCAGTACTTC. Translated, it gives CASNGGSSYEQYF.